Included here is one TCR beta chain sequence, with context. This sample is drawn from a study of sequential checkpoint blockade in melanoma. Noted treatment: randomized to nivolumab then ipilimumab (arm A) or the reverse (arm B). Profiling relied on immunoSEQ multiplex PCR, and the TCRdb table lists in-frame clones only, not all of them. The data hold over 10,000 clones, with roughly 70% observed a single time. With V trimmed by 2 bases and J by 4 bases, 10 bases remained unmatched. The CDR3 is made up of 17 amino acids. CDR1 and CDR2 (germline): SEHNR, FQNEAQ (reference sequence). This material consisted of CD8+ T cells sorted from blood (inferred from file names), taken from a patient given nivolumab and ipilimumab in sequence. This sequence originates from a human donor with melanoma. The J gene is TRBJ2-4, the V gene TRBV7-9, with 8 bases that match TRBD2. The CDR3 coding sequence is TGTGCCAGCAGCTTAAGTCGGGGGGGCCGCTATAAAAACATTCAGTACTTC. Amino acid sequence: CASSLSRGGRYKNIQYF. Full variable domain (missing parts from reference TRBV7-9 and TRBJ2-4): DTGVSQNPRHKITKRGQNVTFRCDPISEHNRLYWYRQTLGQGPEFLTYFQNEAQLEKSRLLSDRFSAERPKGSFSTLEIQRTEQGDSAMYLCASSLSRGGRYKNIQYFGAGTRLSVL.